This T cell receptor (beta chain) originates from a study of cytomegalovirus exposure and HLA in healthy donors. General study results and limits: What was likely a sequencing artifact was a cluster of highly shared sequence variants. Reports credit the classifier with highly specific, highly sensitive diagnosis of cytomegalovirus status.

The CDR3 runs to 14 residues. The germline V gene encodes CDR1 LNHDA and CDR2 SQIVND (reference sequence). V was trimmed by 3 bases and J by 7 bases, leaving 10 bases between them. Regarding this clone: Antigen: not known.

A multiplex PCR was run with 60 Vbeta primers and 13 Jbeta primers. Method: immunoSEQ multiplex PCR; TCRdb's copy keeps in-frame clones and lacks some. The sample lists roughly 240,000 clones; roughly 81% were seen once. Material for sequencing was PBMCs. This chain connects TRBV19 to TRBJ1-6, with a weak D call TRBD1 (5 bases). This clonotype originated in a girl aged 2-10 years in good health and CMV-seronegative. The CDR3 DNA reads TGTGCCAGTAGTATTCAGGGTAAAAATTCACCCCTCCACTTT. It is translated as CASSIQGKNSPLHF.